This entry lists 12 T cell receptor beta chains sequenced from one sample in a study of beta chain features in type 1 diabetes. Findings and caveats of the study: TCRB CDR3s from Type 1 diabetes patients were moderately but significantly shorter in all four CD4+ subsets.

Their antigen targets remain unknown. Investigators reverse transcribed all isolated RNA, so they sequenced expressed TCRB transcripts. Sequencing used immunoSEQ multiplex PCR; TCRdb keeps in-frame clones, though not all of them. This table has approximately 600,000 clones, around 11% appearing once. Sequenced sample: naive CD4+ T cells from blood. Every receptor here comes from a man aged 25-40 years with type 1 diabetes.

The chain employs TRBV19 and TRBJ2-7; D perhaps matches TRBD1 (6 bases). This CDR3 spans 14 amino acids. V was clipped by 5 bases and J by 5 bases, with 16 bases between them. Germline CDR1 is LNHDA and CDR2 is SQIVND (reference sequence). CDR3 sequence reads: CASSFAGTKDEQYF. The CDR3 nucleotides are TGTGCCAGTAGTTTCGCCGGGACAAAAGACGAGCAGTACTTC.

To note about this clone: In the same sample, other DNA sequences code for this CDR3. This chain links TRBV7-2 with TRBJ2-5; D possibly corresponds to TRBD2 (6 bases). Germline V gene sequence: CDR1 SGHTA, CDR2 FQGNSA. This CDR3 region has 14 residues. The V end lost 0 bases, the J end lost 5 bases, and 10 bases lay between the germline ends. The DNA of the CDR3 is TGTGCCAGCAGCTTAGCGGGGGGACGGGAGACCCAGTACTTC. Protein sequence: CASSLAGGRETQYF.

This clone was observed a handful of times. The same CDR3 arises from other DNA sequences in this sample as well. The rearrangement uses TRBV27 and TRBJ1-1, with D possibly TRBD1 on 5 matching bases. The V gene lost 3 bases and the J gene lost 5 bases, with 10 bases spanning the gap. The CDR3 runs 13 residues. The germline gives CDR1 MNHEY, CDR2 SMNVEV (reference sequence). CDR3 region: CASSFGGKTEAFF. CDR3 in DNA: TGTGCCAGCAGTTTTGGGGGGAAGACTGAAGCTTTCTTT.

The chain links TRBV9 to TRBJ2-3; D unclear. The germline gives CDR1 SGDLS, CDR2 YYNGEE. CDR3 size: 14 residues. Trimming took off 0 bases at V and 1 base at J, with 6 bases between the two ends. CDR3 in DNA: TGTGCCAGCAGCGTAGCTACGCGCACAGATACGCAGTATTTT. Translation gives CASSVATRTDTQYF.

This clone was counted a few times. The V call is TRBV5-1, the J call TRBJ2-7; D is tentatively TRBD1 or TRBD2 (5 bases each). CDR1 and CDR2 from the germline V gene are SGHRS and YFSETQ. This CDR3 has 13 amino acids. Trimming stripped 0 bases from V and 6 bases from J, with 10 bases between. The CDR3 nucleotides read TGCGCCAGCAGCTTGGTCGAGGGGACCGAGCAGTACTTC. This sequence encodes CASSLVEGTEQYF. The complete variable domain, with remaining parts taken from reference TRBV5-1 and TRBJ2-7, reads KAGVTQTPRYLIKTRGQQVTLSCSPISGHRSVSWYQQTPGQGLQFLFEYFSETQRNKGNFPGRFSGRQFSNSRSEMNVSTLELGDSALYLCASSLVEGTEQYFGPGTRLTVT.

In its sample, this clone was seen a few times. The CDR3 here is CSVETGTRETQYF. The CDR3 region has the DNA TGCAGCGTTGAAACAGGGACTCGGGAGACCCAGTACTTC. The V gene is TRBV29-1, the J gene TRBJ2-5; D might be TRBD1 or TRBD2, each matching 6 bases. This CDR3 comprises 13 residues. The germline V and J ends were trimmed by 2 bases and 5 bases, with 12 bases remaining between them. CDR1 SQVTM and CDR2 ANQGSEA come from the germline V gene.

The chain employs TRBV14 and TRBJ1-4, with a tentative D call TRBD1 (5 bases). Per the germline V gene, CDR1 is SGHDN and CDR2 is FVKESK. The V and J ends lost 4 bases and 8 bases respectively, with 17 bases between them. The CDR3 runs 15 residues. CDR3 DNA sequence: TGTGCCAGCAGCCCGCTCGGGACTGTAGGGGAAAAACTGTTTTTT. This gives the protein CASSPLGTVGEKLFF.

This chain links TRBV6-5 with TRBJ2-2; 7 bases align to TRBD1. The CDR3 consists of 15 residues. Looked up from germline, CDR1 is MNHEY and CDR2 is SVGAGI. Trimming at V came to 6 bases and at J to 2 bases, leaving 6 bases not matched to a gene. The CDR3 DNA follows: TGTGCCAGCAGACCCGGACAGGCCAACACCGGGGAGCTGTTTTTT. Residues: CASRPGQANTGELFF.

V gene TRBV7-2 combines with J gene TRBJ2-1; D might be TRBD1 (5 bases). Germline loops: CDR1 SGHTA, CDR2 FQGNSA. The CDR3 sequence is 15 residues long. Between the trimmed V and J ends, which lost 5 bases and 0 bases, there was a span of 11 bases. The CDR3 here is CASSTDTSSYNEQFF. The DNA of the CDR3 is TGTGCCAGCAGCACGGACACCAGCTCCTACAATGAGCAGTTCTTC.

The chain employs TRBV10-3 and TRBJ2-4; D unresolved. The V end lost 0 bases, the J end lost 0 bases, and 12 bases lay between the germline ends. CDR1 is ENHRY, CDR2 SYGVKD, per germline. The CDR3 totals 17 residues. The CDR3 here is CAISESLGNLAKNIQYF. Here the CDR3 DNA reads TGTGCCATCAGTGAGTCCCTCGGTAACTTAGCCAAAAACATTCAGTACTTC.

The chain is built from TRBV7-8 and TRBJ2-5; D may be TRBD2 (6 bases). This CDR3 is built from 16 residues. V was clipped by 4 bases and J by 4 bases, with 19 bases between them. The germline V gene encodes CDR1 SGHVS and CDR2 FQNEAQ. This chain's CDR3 is CASSSGGWGYPETQYF. The CDR3 coding sequence is TGTGCCAGCAGCTCCGGAGGGTGGGGGTACCCAGAGACCCAGTACTTC.

The chain couples TRBV14 to TRBJ1-2; 8 bases agree with TRBD1. Per germline, CDR1 SGHDN and CDR2 FVKESK. The CDR3 runs to 15 residues. The trim removed 1 base at V and 7 bases at J, leaving 8 bases unmatched. This CDR3 reads CASSQGHGDRSGYTF. CDR3 nucleotide sequence: TGTGCCAGCAGCCAAGGCCATGGGGACAGGAGTGGCTACACCTTC.